This passage covers 21 T cell receptor beta chains from one sample sequenced in a study of CD8+CD57+ T cells in acquired aplastic anemia. The use of genomic DNA as template underpinned the TCR beta VDJ and CDR3 profiling. TCRdb re-called the reads with MiXCR, one entry per CDR3 protein. The table records fewer than 250,000 distinct CDR3 sequences, roughly half of them present only once. The material sequenced was sorted CD4+, CD8+, or CD8+CD57+ T cells (not recorded which) from PBMCs. The receptor source for this set is a human donor in good health, serving as a control.

The table lists this clonotype with many counts. The chain employs TRBV20-1 and TRBJ1-5; TRBD1 matches at 9 bases. Germline V gives CDR1 DFQATT, CDR2 SNEGSKA (reference sequence). The CDR3 extends over 15 amino acids. Trimming cost V 6 bases and J 2 bases; bases outside gene matches: 8. CDR3 amino acids: CSARPTGGGNQPQHF. The CDR3 bases are TGCAGTGCCAGACCGACAGGGGGAGGCAATCAGCCCCAGCATTTT.

This clonotype was recorded a few times. The rearrangement uses TRBV19 and TRBJ2-7; the D gene is possibly TRBD2 (5 bases). V was trimmed by 3 bases and J by 7 bases, leaving 13 bases between them. This CDR3 region has 13 residues. Germline values: CDR1 LNHDA, CDR2 SQIVND (reference sequence). The chain's CDR3 is CASSIPAGEEQYF. The CDR3 coding sequence is TGTGCCAGTAGTATCCCGGCCGGGGAAGAGCAGTACTTC.

The chain is built from TRBV7-9 and TRBJ1-6; 9 positions agree with TRBD1. The V gene end was trimmed by 3 bases and the J gene end by 10 bases; junction bases not matched to a gene: 22. This CDR3 spans 20 amino acids. Per the germline V gene, CDR1 is SEHNR and CDR2 is FQNEAQ (reference sequence). The CDR3 region is CASSFRRETSYTGGGSPLHF. The CDR3 DNA is TGTGCCAGCAGCTTCCGCAGGGAGACTTCCTACACAGGGGGCGGATCACCCCTCCACTTT.

In its sample, this clonotype was seen once. The V call is TRBV11-3, the J call TRBJ2-7; D perhaps matches TRBD2 (5 bases). The V gene's germline CDR1 is SGHNT and CDR2 YENEEA. CDR3 length: 11 amino acids. The ends were cut back, 3 bases at V and 6 bases at J, with 6 bases in the middle. The CDR3: CASSLDSEQYV. DNA of the CDR3: TGTGCCAGCAGCTTGGACTCCGAGCAGTACGTC.

This chain links TRBV7-3 with TRBJ1-1; tentatively, D is TRBD1 (6 bases). Trimming took off 5 bases at V and 2 bases at J, with 27 bases between the two ends. Germline V gene data show CDR1 as SGHTA and CDR2 as FQGTGA. This CDR3 comprises 19 residues. CDR3 residues: CASSPLGIGEGGLNTEAFF. CDR3 sequence (DNA): TGTGCCAGCAGCCCCCTCGGTATCGGGGAAGGGGGTCTCAACACTGAAGCTTTCTTT. Complete variable domain (other parts from reference TRBV7-3 and TRBJ1-1): GAGVSQTPSNKVTEKGKYVELRCDPISGHTALYWYRQSLGQGPEFLIYFQGTGAADDSGLPNDRFFAVRPEGSVSTLKIQRTERGDSAVYLCASSPLGIGEGGLNTEAFFGQGTRLTVV.

The chain carries TRBV12-3 or TRBV12-4 and TRBJ2-7; the match to TRBD1 covers 7 bases. The CDR3 totals 12 residues. J gave up 10 bases and V 7 bases, and 10 bases lay outside the gene matches. The CDR3 loop is CASTRQGIHQYF. The CDR3 DNA follows: TGTGCCAGCACCCGACAGGGTATACACCAGTACTTC.

The J gene is TRBJ1-2, the V gene TRBV9, with D unresolved. Trimming removed 4 bases from V and 6 bases from J, with 13 bases in between. The length of the CDR3 is 13 residues. Per germline, CDR1 SGDLS and CDR2 YYNGEE. CDR3 coding DNA: TGTGCCAGCAGCACGGAACCTGGGGATGGCTACACCTTC. It is translated as CASSTEPGDGYTF.

This clonotype has at least ten counts. The chain joins TRBV6-5 to TRBJ2-6; tentatively, D is TRBD2 (5 bases). The CDR3 consists of 15 residues. Deletions cut 4 bases from V and 0 bases from J, with 7 bases between. Germline V gene data show CDR1 as MNHEY and CDR2 as SVGAGI. CDR3 sequence reads: CASSSRGSGANVLTF. The CDR3 region has the DNA TGTGCCAGCAGTTCCCGGGGCTCTGGGGCCAACGTCCTGACTTTC.

This clonotype was seen many times. The chain has TRBV24-1 and TRBJ2-5; 12 bases line up with TRBD2. Trimming cost V 7 bases and J 6 bases; bases outside gene matches: 8. Germline values: CDR1 KGHDR, CDR2 SFDVKD. This CDR3 spans 15 amino acids. The CDR3 DNA reads as TGTGCCACCAGCCCTAGCGGGGGGGCAGGGAAGACCCAGTACTTC. The encoded protein is CATSPSGGAGKTQYF.

A word on this clonotype: One junction end does not reproduce the germline sequence, and a read error may be involved. The genes are TRBV15 and TRBJ2-4, with D perhaps assigned TRBD1 or TRBD2 (5 bases each). This CDR3 comprises 16 residues. The germline V gene encodes CDR1 LNHNV and CDR2 YYDKDF (reference sequence). The chain's CDR3 is CATSGQGGLAKSIQYF. The CDR3 bases are TGTGCCACCAGCGGGCAGGGTGGGCTAGCCAAAAGCATTCAGTACTTC.

This chain joins TRBV4-2 and TRBJ1-1, with a tentative D call TRBD1 (5 bases). Germline lookup yields CDR1 LGHNA and CDR2 YNFKEQ. The ends were cut back, 1 base at V and 1 base at J, with 22 bases in the middle. This CDR3 region has 19 residues. The CDR3 sequence is CASSQAPAWGENSNTEAFF. The CDR3 nucleotides read TGTGCCAGCAGCCAAGCACCTGCGTGGGGGGAAAATTCGAACACTGAAGCTTTCTTT.

This clonotype was observed a few times. The gene calls are TRBV12-3 or TRBV12-4 and TRBJ1-2, with a weak D call TRBD1 (5 bases). The CDR3 covers 11 residues. With 3 bases removed from V and 6 bases from J, the gap between germline ends came to 5 bases. This CDR3 reads CASSLGDGYTF. The CDR3 nucleotides are TGTGCCAGCAGTTTGGGGGATGGCTACACCTTC.

This clonotype was counted many times. The chain carries TRBV6-5 and TRBJ2-7; 7 nucleotides line up with TRBD1. Per germline, CDR1 MNHEY and CDR2 SVGAGI. The CDR3 totals 16 residues. J lost 2 bases, V lost 2 bases, and 9 bases had no gene match. CDR3 DNA: TGTGCCAGCAGTTACACGATGGACAGGTCCACCTACGAGCAGTACTTC. Translating it yields CASSYTMDRSTYEQYF.

J is TRBJ2-7 and V is TRBV7-2; 8 bases are a match to TRBD1. Looked up from germline, CDR1 is SGHTA and CDR2 is FQGNSA. CDR3 length: 15 residues. J gave up 0 bases and V 5 bases, and 6 bases lay outside the gene matches. This CDR3 is CASSRDRGLSYEQYF. For the CDR3, the DNA is TGTGCCAGCAGCCGAGACAGGGGCCTCTCCTACGAGCAGTACTTC.

The V gene is TRBV12-5, the J gene TRBJ2-2; D ambiguous. V was trimmed by 4 bases and J by 0 bases, leaving 6 bases between them. Germline V gene sequence: CDR1 LGHNT, CDR2 FRNRAP. CDR3 length: 14 residues. CDR3 nucleotide sequence: TGTGCTAGTGGTTCCAGAACGAACACCGGGGAGCTGTTTTTT. This translates into CASGSRTNTGELFF.

V usage is TRBV2 and J usage is TRBJ2-5, with D perhaps assigned TRBD1 or TRBD2 (7 bases each). V was pared by 4 bases and J by 1 base, with 13 bases between. The CDR3 loop spans 15 amino acids. Germline V gene data show CDR1 as SNHLY and CDR2 as FYNNEI. CDR3 amino acids: CASSGAGQPQETQYF. Here the CDR3 DNA reads TGTGCCAGCAGTGGAGCGGGACAGCCCCAAGAGACCCAGTACTTC.

In this sample, this clonotype turned up a few times. This is likely a read error, given that the CDR3 carries no conserved phenylalanine or tryptophan at its end. The chain recombines TRBV7-8 with TRBJ1-1; D gene uncertain. The CDR3 has 14 residues. Looked up from germline, CDR1 is SGHVS and CDR2 is FQNEAQ. The CDR3 spells CAGSPREGSTEAFL. In DNA, the CDR3 is TGTGCCGGCAGCCCCCGGGAGGGAAGCACTGAAGCTTTCCTT.

Ten or more counts support this clonotype. The J gene is TRBJ1-6, the V gene TRBV20-1; TRBD1 is a possible D gene (5 bases). V shed 0 bases and J shed 8 bases, with 17 bases lying between them. This CDR3 is built from 16 residues. Germline CDR1 is DFQATT and CDR2 is SNEGSKA (reference sequence). This CDR3 is CSARDSGLSSDSPLHF. DNA of the CDR3: TGCAGTGCTAGAGATTCGGGACTATCTAGTGATTCACCCCTCCACTTT.

J is TRBJ1-4 and V is TRBV9, with D perhaps TRBD1 (5 bases). This CDR3 is built from 15 residues. Germline CDR1 and CDR2: SGDLS and YYNGEE. Trimming stripped 5 bases from V and 8 bases from J, with 19 bases between. CDR3 sequence: CASSGRDGGYEKLFF. The CDR3 DNA reads as TGTGCCAGCAGTGGCCGGGACGGGGGATACGAAAAACTGTTTTTT. The whole variable domain, filled in from reference TRBV9 and TRBJ1-4, reads DSGVTQTPKHLITATGQRVTLRCSPRSGDLSVYWYQQSLDQGLQFLIQYYNGEERAKGNILERFSAQQFPDLHSELNLSSLELGDSALYFCASSGRDGGYEKLFFGSGTQLSVL.

In its sample, this clonotype was seen many times. The chain combines TRBV7-2 with TRBJ2-3; a weak D match, TRBD2 (6 bases). The V and J ends lost 1 base and 3 bases respectively, with 8 bases between them. The CDR3 totals 14 residues. Germline V gene data show CDR1 as SGHTA and CDR2 as FQGNSA. This CDR3 is CASSLETRTDTQYF. The CDR3 region has the DNA TGTGCCAGCAGCTTAGAGACTAGGACAGATACGCAGTATTTT.

The rearrangement joins TRBV12-5 to TRBJ2-7; no reliable D call. The V end lost 2 bases, the J end lost 3 bases, and 5 bases lay between the germline ends. The CDR3 contains 12 residues. Germline-derived CDR1 and CDR2 are LGHNT and FRNRAP. CDR3 protein: CASGLSVYEQYF. The CDR3 DNA sequence: TGTGCTAGTGGTTTGTCGGTCTACGAGCAGTACTTC.